This TCR beta chain is from a study of T-cell memory formation after mild COVID-19. Between the trimmed V and J ends, which lost 5 bases and 10 bases, there was a span of 11 bases. Germline CDR1 reads SGHTA; CDR2 reads FQGNSA. This CDR3 has 12 residues. TCRdb fed the 5' RACE reads into MiXCR, producing one record per CDR3 protein. Among over 55,000 distinct CDR3 sequences, 12% were seen once, and the ten largest hold 24%. This clonotype was seen more than once but under ten times. The sample consisted of PBMCs or a T cell subset sorted from them (not recorded which). The chain carries TRBV7-2 and TRBJ2-2, with D uncertain. This receptor was identified in a man aged 18 to 30 who had mild COVID-19 (a few samples of this study predate the infection). Cell type and time point are not known. The CDR3 loop is CASSPLGLELFF. The CDR3 region has the DNA TGTGCCAGCAGCCCCCTAGGATTGGAGCTGTTTTTT.